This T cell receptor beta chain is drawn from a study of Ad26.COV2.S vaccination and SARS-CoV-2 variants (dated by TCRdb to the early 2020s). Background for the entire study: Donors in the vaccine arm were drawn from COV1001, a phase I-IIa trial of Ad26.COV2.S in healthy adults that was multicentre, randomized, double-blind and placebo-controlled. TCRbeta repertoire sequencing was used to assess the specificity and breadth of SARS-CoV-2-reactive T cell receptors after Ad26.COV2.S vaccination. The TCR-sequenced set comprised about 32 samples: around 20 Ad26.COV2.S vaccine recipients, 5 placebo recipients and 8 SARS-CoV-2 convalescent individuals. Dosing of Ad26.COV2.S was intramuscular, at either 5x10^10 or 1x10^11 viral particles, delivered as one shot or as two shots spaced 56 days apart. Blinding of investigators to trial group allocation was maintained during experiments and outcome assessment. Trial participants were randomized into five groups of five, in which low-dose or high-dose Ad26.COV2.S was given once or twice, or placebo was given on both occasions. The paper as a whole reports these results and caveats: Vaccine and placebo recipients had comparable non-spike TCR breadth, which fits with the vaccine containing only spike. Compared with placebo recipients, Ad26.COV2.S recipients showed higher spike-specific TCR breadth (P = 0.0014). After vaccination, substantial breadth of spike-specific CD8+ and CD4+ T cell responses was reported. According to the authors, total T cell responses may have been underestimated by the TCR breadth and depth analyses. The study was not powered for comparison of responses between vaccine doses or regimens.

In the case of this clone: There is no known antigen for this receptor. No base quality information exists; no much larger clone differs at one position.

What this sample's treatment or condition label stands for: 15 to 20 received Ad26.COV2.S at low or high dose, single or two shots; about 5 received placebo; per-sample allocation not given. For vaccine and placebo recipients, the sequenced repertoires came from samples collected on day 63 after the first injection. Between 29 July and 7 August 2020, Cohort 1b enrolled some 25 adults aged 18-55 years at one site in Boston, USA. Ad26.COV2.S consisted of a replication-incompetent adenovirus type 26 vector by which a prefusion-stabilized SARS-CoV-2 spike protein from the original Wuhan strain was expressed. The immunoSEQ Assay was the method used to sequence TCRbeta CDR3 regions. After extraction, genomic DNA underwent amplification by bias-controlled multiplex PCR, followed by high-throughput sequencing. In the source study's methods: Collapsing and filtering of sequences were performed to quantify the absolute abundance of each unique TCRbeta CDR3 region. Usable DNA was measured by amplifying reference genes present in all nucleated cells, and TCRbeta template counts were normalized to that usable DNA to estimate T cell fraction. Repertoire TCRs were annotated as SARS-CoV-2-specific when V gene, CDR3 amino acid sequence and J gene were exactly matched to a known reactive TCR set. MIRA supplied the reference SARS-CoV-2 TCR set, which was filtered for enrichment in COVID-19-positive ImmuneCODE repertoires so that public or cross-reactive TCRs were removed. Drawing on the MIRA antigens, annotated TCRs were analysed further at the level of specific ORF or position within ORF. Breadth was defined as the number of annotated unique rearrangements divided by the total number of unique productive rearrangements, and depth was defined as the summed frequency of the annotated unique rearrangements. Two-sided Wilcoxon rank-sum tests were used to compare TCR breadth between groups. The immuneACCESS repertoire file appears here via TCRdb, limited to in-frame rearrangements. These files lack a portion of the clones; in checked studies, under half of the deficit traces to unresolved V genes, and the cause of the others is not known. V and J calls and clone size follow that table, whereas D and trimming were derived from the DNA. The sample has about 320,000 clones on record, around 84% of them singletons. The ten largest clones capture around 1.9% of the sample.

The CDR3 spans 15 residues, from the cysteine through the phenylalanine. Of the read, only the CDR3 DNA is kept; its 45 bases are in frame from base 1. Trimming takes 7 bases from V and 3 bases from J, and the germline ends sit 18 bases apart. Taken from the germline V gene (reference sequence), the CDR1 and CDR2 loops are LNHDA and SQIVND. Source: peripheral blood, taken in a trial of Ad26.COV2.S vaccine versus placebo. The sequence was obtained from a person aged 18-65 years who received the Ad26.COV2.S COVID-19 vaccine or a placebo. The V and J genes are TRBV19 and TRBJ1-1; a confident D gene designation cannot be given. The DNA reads TGTGCCAGTATTCGGGAGGCAGGTGGGTACACTGAAGCTTTCTTT. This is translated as CASIREAGGYTEAFF.